The clone carrying this T cell receptor (beta chain) was counted between two and nine times. Its antigen is as yet unknown. The sample is drawn from a study of T-cell memory formation after mild COVID-19. Study observations and caveats: Prior to infection, memory already included some responding clones, suggesting cross-reactive memory joined.

Via MiXCR, TCRdb re-called the 5' RACE reads, giving one row per CDR3 protein. The sample has around 300,000 distinct CDR3 sequences; about an eighth are singletons. In germline, CDR1 is SGHRS, CDR2 YFSETQ. CDR3 length equals 15 residues. The V end was cut by 4 bases, the J end by 0 bases, with 13 bases between. The gene calls are TRBV5-1 and TRBJ1-1; D is uncertain. The TCR sequence derives from a man aged 18 to 30 who had mild COVID-19 (a few samples of this study predate the infection). Cell type and time point are not known. The sequenced material came from PBMCs or a T cell subset sorted from them (not recorded which). The DNA of the CDR3 is TGCGCCAGCAGCCCGTCCGGGCTACTGAACACTGAAGCTTTCTTT. It is translated as CASSPSGLLNTEAFF. Variable domain in full (rest from reference TRBV5-1 and TRBJ1-1): KAGVTQTPRYLIKTRGQQVTLSCSPISGHRSVSWYQQTPGQGLQFLFEYFSETQRNKGNFPGRFSGRQFSNSRSEMNVSTLELGDSALYLCASSPSGLLNTEAFFGQGTRLTVV.